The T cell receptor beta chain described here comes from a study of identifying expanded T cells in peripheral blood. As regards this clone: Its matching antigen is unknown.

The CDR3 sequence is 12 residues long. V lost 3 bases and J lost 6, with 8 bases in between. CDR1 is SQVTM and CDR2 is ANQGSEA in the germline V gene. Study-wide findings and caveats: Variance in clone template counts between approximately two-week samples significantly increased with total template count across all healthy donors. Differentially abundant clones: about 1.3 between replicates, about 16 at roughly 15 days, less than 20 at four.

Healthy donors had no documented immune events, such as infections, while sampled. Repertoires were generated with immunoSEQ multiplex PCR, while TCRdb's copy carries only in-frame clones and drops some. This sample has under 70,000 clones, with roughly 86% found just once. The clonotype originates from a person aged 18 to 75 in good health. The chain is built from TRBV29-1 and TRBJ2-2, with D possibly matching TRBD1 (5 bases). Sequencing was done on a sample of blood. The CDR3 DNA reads TGCAGCGTTGATACAGGTCCCGGGGAGCTGTTTTTT. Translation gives CSVDTGPGELFF.